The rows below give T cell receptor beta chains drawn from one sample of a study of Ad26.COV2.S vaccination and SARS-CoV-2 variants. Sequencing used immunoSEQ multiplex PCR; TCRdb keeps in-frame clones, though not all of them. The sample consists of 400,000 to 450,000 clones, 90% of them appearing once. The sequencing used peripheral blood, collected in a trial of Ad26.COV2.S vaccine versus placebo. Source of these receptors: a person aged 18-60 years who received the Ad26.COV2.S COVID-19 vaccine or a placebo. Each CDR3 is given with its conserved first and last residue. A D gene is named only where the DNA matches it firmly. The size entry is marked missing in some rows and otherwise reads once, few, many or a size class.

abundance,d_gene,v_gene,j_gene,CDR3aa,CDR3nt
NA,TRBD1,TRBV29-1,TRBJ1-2,CSVSRTGWDTF,TGCAGCGTTTCTAGGACAGGTTGGGACACCTTC
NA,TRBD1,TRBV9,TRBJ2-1,CASSVGDRGVYNEQFF,TGTGCCAGCAGCGTAGGGGACAGGGGGGTATACAATGAGCAGTTCTTC
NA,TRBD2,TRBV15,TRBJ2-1,CATSGKRENNEQFF,TGTGCCACCAGCGGAAAGCGGGAGAACAATGAGCAGTTCTTC
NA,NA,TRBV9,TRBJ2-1,CASSVEVNNEQFF,TGTGCCAGCAGCGTAGAAGTAAACAATGAGCAGTTCTTC
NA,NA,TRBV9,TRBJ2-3,CASSVQGRTDTQYF,TGTGCCAGCAGCGTTCAAGGGAGAACAGATACGCAGTATTTT
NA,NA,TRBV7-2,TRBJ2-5,CASRKEVIQETQYF,TGTGCCAGCAGAAAGGAGGTGATACAAGAGACCCAGTACTTC
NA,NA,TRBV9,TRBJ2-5,CASSVGTWGTNLETQYF,TGTGCCAGCAGCGTTGGGACATGGGGCACAAACCTAGAGACCCAGTACTTC
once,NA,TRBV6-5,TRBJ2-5,CASWGIGGQETQYF,TGTGCCAGCTGGGGCATAGGAGGACAAGAGACCCAGTACTTC
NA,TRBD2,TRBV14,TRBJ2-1,CASSPFPRGTLAGPENEQFF,TGTGCCAGCAGCCCTTTTCCCCGGGGTACCTTAGCGGGGCCCGAGAATGAGCAGTTCTTC
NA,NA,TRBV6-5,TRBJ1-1,CASRPRDIATEAFF,TGTGCCAGCAGACCACGGGACATTGCCACTGAAGCTTTCTTT
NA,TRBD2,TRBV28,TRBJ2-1,CAILAGASGYNEQFF,TGTGCCATACTAGCGGGAGCGAGTGGGTACAATGAGCAGTTCTTC
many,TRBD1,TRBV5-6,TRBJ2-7,CASREAGQGMNSYEQYF,TGTGCCAGCAGGGAGGCGGGACAGGGGATGAATTCCTACGAGCAGTACTTC
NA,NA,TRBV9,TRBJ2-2,CASSVDGTEELFF,TGTGCCAGCAGCGTAGATGGCACCGAGGAGCTGTTTTTT
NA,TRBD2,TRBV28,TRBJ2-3,CASSLETSGRDTQYF,TGTGCCAGCAGTTTGGAAACTAGCGGGAGAGATACGCAGTATTTT
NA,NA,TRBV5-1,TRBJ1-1,CASSLGSLLQNTEAFF,TGCGCCAGCAGCTTGGGGTCTTTGCTCCAGAACACTGAAGCTTTCTTT
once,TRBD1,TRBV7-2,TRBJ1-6,CASSLDFTGGSPLHF,TGTGCCAGCAGCTTAGATTTCACAGGGGGTTCACCCCTCCACTTT
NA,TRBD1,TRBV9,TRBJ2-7,CASSVGTGVYEQYF,TGTGCCAGCAGCGTAGGGACAGGGGTCTACGAGCAGTACTTC
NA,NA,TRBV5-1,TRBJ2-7,CASSPGVAAYEQYF,TGCGCCAGCAGCCCCGGAGTAGCGGCCTACGAGCAGTACTTC
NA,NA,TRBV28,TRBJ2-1,CASSLGLVGNEQFF,TGTGCCAGCAGTTTAGGGCTAGTGGGCAATGAGCAGTTCTTC
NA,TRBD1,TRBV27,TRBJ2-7,CASSNPGQGSYEQYF,TGTGCCAGCAGTAACCCGGGACAGGGCTCCTACGAGCAGTACTTC
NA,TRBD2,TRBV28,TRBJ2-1,CASSNLRTSSPYNEQFF,TGTGCCAGCAGTAACCTTAGGACTAGCTCGCCTTACAATGAGCAGTTCTTC
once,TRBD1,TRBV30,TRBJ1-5,CAWRGQAYRNQPQHF,TGTGCCTGGAGGGGACAGGCCTACCGTAATCAGCCCCAGCATTTT
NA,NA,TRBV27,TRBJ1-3,CASSLFAGGNTIYF,TGTGCCAGCAGTTTATTCGCGGGAGGAAACACCATATATTTT
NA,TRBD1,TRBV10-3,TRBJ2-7,CAISTGQVPYEQYF,TGTGCCATCAGTACGGGACAGGTTCCCTACGAGCAGTACTTC
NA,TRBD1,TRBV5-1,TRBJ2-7,CASSVGMDRYLYEQYF,TGCGCCAGCAGCGTGGGGATGGACAGGTACCTGTACGAGCAGTACTTC
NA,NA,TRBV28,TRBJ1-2,CASSSEGLDYGYTF,TGTGCCAGCAGTTCCGAGGGGCTCGACTATGGCTACACCTTC
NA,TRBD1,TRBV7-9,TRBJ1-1,CASSPTGGEFSEAFF,TGTGCCAGCAGCCCAACAGGGGGCGAGTTTTCTGAAGCTTTCTTT
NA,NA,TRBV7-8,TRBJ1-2,CASSLAQGAAYGYTF,TGTGCCAGCAGCTTAGCACAGGGTGCCGCTTATGGCTACACCTTC
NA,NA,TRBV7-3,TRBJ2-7,CASSLRALLYSSYEQYF,TGTGCCAGCAGCTTAAGGGCCCTTCTCTACAGCTCCTACGAGCAGTACTTC